The 20 T cell receptor beta chains below all came from one sample that was sequenced in a study of beta chain features in type 1 diabetes (dated by TCRdb to the late 2010s). The antigens of these receptors remain unknown. Results the study describes overall, beyond this receptor: Type 1 diabetes patients showed a moderate but significant shortening of TCRB CDR3 length in all four CD4+ subsets.

Preparation of the library involved the immunoSEQ multiplex PCR assay. The entire amount of isolated RNA was reverse transcribed using the High Capacity cDNA Reverse Transcription Kit, so the sequenced TCRB transcripts were expressed ones. TCRdb stores this immuneACCESS table with in-frame sequences only. Part of the clones is absent; in the studies checked, under half of the shortfall reflects unresolved V genes, and no reason is known for the rest. The sample table holds more than 95,000 clones, of which 17% were seen once. The leading ten clones occupy around 2.6% of the sample. The sample taken for sequencing was central memory CD4+ T cells from blood. These receptors were collected from a man aged 18 to 29 with type 1 diabetes.

This sequence joins TRBV5-1 and TRBJ1-5; TRBD1 might be the D (6 bases). V was cut by 4 bases and J by 0 bases, with 14 bases left in between. Germline CDR1 SGHRS, CDR2 YFSETQ. The length of the CDR3 is 16 residues. The CDR3 spells CASSPGTGYSNQPQHF. In nucleotides, the CDR3 is TGCGCCAGCAGCCCCGGCACAGGGTATAGCAATCAGCCCCAGCATTTT.

This chain links TRBV27 with TRBJ2-7; D may be TRBD1 (5 bases). There are 13 residues in the CDR3. Looked up from germline, CDR1 is MNHEY and CDR2 is SMNVEV (reference sequence). V lost 2 bases and J 3 bases, leaving 8 bases between the germline ends. CDR3 loop: CASSLQGFYEQYF. For the CDR3, the DNA is TGTGCCAGCAGTTTACAGGGATTCTACGAGCAGTACTTC.

CDR3 sequence reads: CASSAASGSGEQYF. The CDR3, as DNA: TGCGCCAGCAGTGCAGCTAGCGGGAGTGGAGAGCAGTACTTC. This rearrangement joins TRBV10-2 to TRBJ2-7; TRBD2 aligns across 10 bases. Per germline, CDR1 WSHSY and CDR2 SAAADI. The trim removed 4 bases at V and 7 bases at J, leaving 7 bases unmatched. The CDR3 is made up of 14 amino acids.

The V gene is TRBV5-6, the J gene TRBJ1-2; 8 bases map to TRBD1. CDR1 is SGHDT, CDR2 YYEEEE, per germline. The junction had 10 bases not matched to a gene; V was cut back by 4 bases and J by 8 bases. The CDR3 extends over 14 amino acids. The CDR3 is CASSGPDRVQGYTF. CDR3 DNA: TGTGCCAGCAGCGGACCGGACAGGGTCCAAGGCTACACCTTC. Together with reference TRBV5-6 and TRBJ1-2, the CDR3 gives the full variable domain: DAGVTQSPTHLIKTRGQQVTLRCSPKSGHDTVSWYQQALGQGPQFIFQYYEEEERQRGNFPDRFSGHQFPNYSSELNVNALLLGDSALYLCASSGPDRVQGYTFGSGTRLTVV.

The CDR3 here is CASREYTGALSYEQYF. DNA of the CDR3: TGTGCCAGCAGGGAATACACAGGGGCGCTCTCCTACGAGCAGTACTTC. V gene TRBV28 combines with J gene TRBJ2-7; 7 nucleotides line up with TRBD1. CDR1 is MDHEN and CDR2 is SYDVKM in the germline V gene. This CDR3 is 16 amino acids long. The J segment lost 0 bases and the V segment lost 6 bases, leaving 11 bases of the junction unmatched. Filled out from reference TRBV28 and TRBJ2-7, the complete variable domain reads DVKVTQSSRYLVKRTGEKVFLECVQDMDHENMFWYRQDPGLGLRLIYFSYDVKMKEKGDIPEGYSVSREKKERFSLILESASTNQTSMYLCASREYTGALSYEQYFGPGTRLTVT.

The chain employs TRBV7-2 and TRBJ2-3; no clear D gene. The V end was cut by 1 base, the J end by 0 bases, with 8 bases between. The germline gives CDR1 SGHTA, CDR2 FQGNSA. The CDR3 has 15 residues. CDR3: CASSLGVTSTDTQYF. CDR3 nucleotide sequence: TGTGCCAGCAGCTTAGGGGTAACTAGCACAGATACGCAGTATTTT.

The chain joins TRBV7-9 to TRBJ1-4; unclear D gene. Germline assignment: CDR1 SEHNR and CDR2 FQNEAQ (reference sequence). Between the trimmed V and J ends, which lost 1 base and 5 bases, there was a span of 14 bases. The CDR3 loop spans 16 amino acids. The CDR3 loop reads CASSLGRTASNEKLFF. CDR3 in DNA: TGTGCCAGCAGCTTAGGTCGAACAGCTTCAAATGAAAAACTGTTTTTT.

The chain uses TRBV18 and TRBJ2-7; weak D call: TRBD1 (6 bases). Per the germline V gene, CDR1 is KGHSH and CDR2 is LQKENI. V was cut by 4 bases and J by 4 bases, with 11 bases left in between. The CDR3 loop spans 13 amino acids. The CDR3 loop is CASSLAQGYEQYF. DNA for the CDR3: TGTGCCAGCTCACTAGCGCAGGGGTACGAGCAGTACTTC.

This clone showed up just a few times. J is TRBJ2-7 and V is TRBV10-3, with D perhaps being TRBD1 or TRBD2 (5 bases each). Germline V gives CDR1 ENHRY, CDR2 SYGVKD. There are 15 residues in the CDR3. The V and J ends lost 2 bases and 1 base respectively, with 12 bases between them. CDR3 protein: CAISEIGTGSYEQYF. The CDR3 DNA follows: TGTGCCATCAGTGAGATCGGGACGGGTTCCTACGAGCAGTACTTC.

The genes are TRBV27 and TRBJ2-7, with TRBD1 matching over 10 bases. The CDR3 runs to 14 residues. The V segment lost 5 bases and the J segment 3 bases; nucleotides outside the gene matches: 4. Germline CDR1 reads MNHEY; CDR2 reads SMNVEV (reference sequence). CDR3 region: CASSPRDRGYEQYF. The CDR3 DNA reads TGTGCCAGCAGTCCCCGGGACAGGGGCTACGAGCAGTACTTC.

This clone turned up a few times. The chain joins TRBV28 to TRBJ1-4; D gene ambiguous. This CDR3 is 14 amino acids long. In germline, CDR1 is MDHEN, CDR2 SYDVKM. The V end was cut by 5 bases, the J end by 4 bases, with 11 bases between. DNA of the CDR3: TGTGCCAGCAGTCAGAAAGAGATTAATGAAAAACTGTTTTTT. It yields the protein CASSQKEINEKLFF.

Ten or more counts support this clone. The chain has TRBV4-2 and TRBJ1-6; 7 nucleotides align to TRBD1. CDR1 is LGHNA and CDR2 is YNFKEQ in the germline V gene. This CDR3 is 14 amino acids long. The trim removed 1 base at V and 9 bases at J, leaving 3 bases unmatched. The CDR3 region is CASSQGRDSSPLHF. As DNA, the CDR3 is TGTGCCAGCAGCCAAGGCAGGGACAGTTCACCCCTCCACTTT.

The genes are TRBV30 and TRBJ2-1; 7 nucleotides agree with TRBD2. J gave up 1 base and V 4 bases, and 19 bases lay outside the gene matches. The CDR3 covers 19 residues. Per the germline V gene, CDR1 is GTSNPN and CDR2 is SVGIG (reference sequence). CDR3 amino acids: CAWKGAGGNSKFSYNEQFF. The CDR3, as DNA: TGTGCCTGGAAAGGGGCCGGGGGGAATAGTAAGTTTTCCTACAATGAGCAGTTCTTC.

This chain joins TRBV18 and TRBJ2-2; D not certain. This CDR3 region has 14 residues. The V gene's germline CDR1 is KGHSH and CDR2 LQKENI. Trimming removed 3 bases at V and 0 bases at J, with 5 bases between. Written as DNA, the CDR3 is TGTGCCAGCTCACCGACGGCGAACACCGGGGAGCTGTTTTTT. This codes for CASSPTANTGELFF.

This clone has more than one count but fewer than ten. The chain employs TRBV7-9 and TRBJ2-2; D remains unclear. This CDR3 is 14 amino acids long. The germline V gene has CDR1 SEHNR and CDR2 FQNEAQ (reference sequence). Deletions cut 10 bases from V and 0 bases from J, with 12 bases between. CDR3 DNA: TGTGCCACCCTACTGGACGCGAACACCGGGGAGCTGTTTTTT. This translates into CATLLDANTGELFF.

This clone was observed at least ten times. The same CDR3 can be traced to other DNA sequences in this sample. V usage is TRBV9 and J usage is TRBJ2-5, with D unresolved. Deletions cut 0 bases from V and 5 bases from J, with 2 bases between. The germline V gene encodes CDR1 SGDLS and CDR2 YYNGEE. This CDR3 comprises 11 residues. The CDR3 nucleotides are TGTGCCAGCAGCGTAGACGAGACCCAGTACTTC. Protein: CASSVDETQYF. Together with reference TRBV9 and TRBJ2-5, the CDR3 gives the full variable domain: DSGVTQTPKHLITATGQRVTLRCSPRSGDLSVYWYQQSLDQGLQFLIQYYNGEERAKGNILERFSAQQFPDLHSELNLSSLELGDSALYFCASSVDETQYFGPGTRLLVL.

This clone was seen a few times. V usage is TRBV5-4 and J usage is TRBJ2-1; unclear D gene. V shed 2 bases and J shed 5 bases, with 5 bases lying between them. The CDR3 runs 12 residues. The germline V gene has CDR1 SGHNT and CDR2 YYREEE (reference sequence). For the CDR3, the DNA is TGTGCCAGCAGCTTAGTTAACAATGAGCAGTTCTTC. Translation gives CASSLVNNEQFF.

This clone has a handful of counts. The rearrangement uses TRBV5-6 and TRBJ1-2; D might be TRBD1 (6 bases). Germline CDR1 reads SGHDT; CDR2 reads YYEEEE. Trimming cost V 3 bases and J 0 bases, with 18 bases left between them. The CDR3 spans 17 residues. The CDR3 DNA sequence: TGTGCCAGCAGCTCATACCAGGGGATGGGAGCTAACTATGGCTACACCTTC. It yields the protein CASSSYQGMGANYGYTF. Filled out from reference TRBV5-6 and TRBJ1-2, the complete variable domain reads DAGVTQSPTHLIKTRGQQVTLRCSPKSGHDTVSWYQQALGQGPQFIFQYYEEEERQRGNFPDRFSGHQFPNYSSELNVNALLLGDSALYLCASSSYQGMGANYGYTFGSGTRLTVV.

This rearrangement joins TRBV30 to TRBJ2-1; TRBD2 agrees at 10 bases. Trimming took 4 bases from V and 7 from J; bases not matched to a gene: 7. The CDR3 sequence is 14 residues long. The germline gives CDR1 GTSNPN, CDR2 SVGIG (reference sequence). The CDR3 sequence: CAWTPTSGSNEQFF. The CDR3 DNA reads as TGTGCCTGGACCCCGACTAGCGGGTCTAATGAGCAGTTCTTC.

This clone occurred a few times. The chain recombines TRBV5-1 with TRBJ1-1, with TRBD1 as a possible D gene (6 bases). Deletions cut 3 bases from V and 5 bases from J, with 14 bases between. The CDR3 covers 14 residues. Germline CDR1 is SGHRS and CDR2 is YFSETQ. The CDR3: CASSSRQEVTEAFF. The CDR3 coding sequence is TGCGCCAGCAGCTCCCGACAGGAGGTGACTGAAGCTTTCTTT.